The clone carrying this T cell receptor (beta chain) turned up a few times. Its antigen is unidentified. This CDR3 has 15 residues. The ends were cut back, 0 bases at V and 5 bases at J, with 13 bases in the middle. Germline V gives CDR1 SGHTA, CDR2 FQGTGA. These data belong to a study of cytomegalovirus exposure and HLA in healthy donors. Study as a whole: Among roughly 190 million T cells, an earlier analysis found roughly 100 million unique TCR beta sequences. Study results and limitations: Cytomegalovirus status was reportedly diagnosed by the classifier with high specificity and sensitivity. There was a cluster of highly shared sequence variants that was likely a sequencing artifact. Confirmation in vitro established that three CMV-associated chains were specific for CMV antigens.

The PCR made use of 60 Vbeta and 13 Jbeta primers. Produced via immunoSEQ multiplex PCR; TCRdb's table is partial and in-frame only. This table has around 200,000 clones, 82% appearing once. Sequenced sample: PBMCs. This clonotype originated in a man aged 40-55 years in good health and CMV-seropositive. V gene TRBV7-3 combines with J gene TRBJ1-2; D is undetermined. Written as DNA, the CDR3 is TGTGCCAGCAGCTTAACGGCGGAGGACCCTTATGGCTACACCTTC. It is translated as CASSLTAEDPYGYTF.